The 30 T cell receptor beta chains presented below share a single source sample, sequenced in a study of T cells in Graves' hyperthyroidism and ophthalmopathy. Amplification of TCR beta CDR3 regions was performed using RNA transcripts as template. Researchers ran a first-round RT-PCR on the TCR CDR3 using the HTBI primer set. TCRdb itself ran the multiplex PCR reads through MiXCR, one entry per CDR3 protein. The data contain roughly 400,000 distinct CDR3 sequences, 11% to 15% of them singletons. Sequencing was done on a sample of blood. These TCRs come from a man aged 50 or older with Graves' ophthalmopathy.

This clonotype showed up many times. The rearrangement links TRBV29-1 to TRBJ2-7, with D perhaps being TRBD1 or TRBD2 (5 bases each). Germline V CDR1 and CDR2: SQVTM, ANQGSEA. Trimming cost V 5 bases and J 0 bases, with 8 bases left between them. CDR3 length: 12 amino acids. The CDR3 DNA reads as TGCAGCGTTAGGGACGGCTCCTACGAGCAGTACTTC. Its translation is CSVRDGSYEQYF.

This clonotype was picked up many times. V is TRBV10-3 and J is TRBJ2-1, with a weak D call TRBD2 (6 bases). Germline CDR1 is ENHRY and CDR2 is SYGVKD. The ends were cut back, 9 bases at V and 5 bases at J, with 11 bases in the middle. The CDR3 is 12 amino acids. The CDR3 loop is CAMRGLDNEQFF. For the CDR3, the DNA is TGTGCCATGCGGGGACTCGACAATGAGCAGTTCTTC.

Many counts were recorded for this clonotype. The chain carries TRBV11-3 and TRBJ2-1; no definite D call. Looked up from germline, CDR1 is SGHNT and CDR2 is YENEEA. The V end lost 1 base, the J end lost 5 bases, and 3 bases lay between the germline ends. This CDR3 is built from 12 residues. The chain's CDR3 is CASSLGHNEQFF. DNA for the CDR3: TGTGCCAGCAGCTTAGGACACAATGAGCAGTTCTTC.

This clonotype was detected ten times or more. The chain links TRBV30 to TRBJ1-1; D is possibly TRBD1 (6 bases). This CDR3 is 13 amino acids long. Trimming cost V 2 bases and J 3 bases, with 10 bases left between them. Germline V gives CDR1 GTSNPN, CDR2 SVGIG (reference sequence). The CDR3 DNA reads TGTGCCTGGAGTAAAAACAGGGACACTGAAGCTTTCTTT. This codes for CAWSKNRDTEAFF.

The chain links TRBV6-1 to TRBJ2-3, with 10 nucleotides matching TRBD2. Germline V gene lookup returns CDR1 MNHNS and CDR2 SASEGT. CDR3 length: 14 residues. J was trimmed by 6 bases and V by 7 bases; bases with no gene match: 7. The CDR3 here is CASKKKGLADTQYF. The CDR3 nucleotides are TGTGCCAGCAAAAAAAAGGGACTAGCGGATACGCAGTATTTT.

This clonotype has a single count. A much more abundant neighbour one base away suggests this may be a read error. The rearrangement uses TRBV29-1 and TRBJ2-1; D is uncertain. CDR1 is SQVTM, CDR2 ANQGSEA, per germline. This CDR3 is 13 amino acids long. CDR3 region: CSAPSSSYIEQFF. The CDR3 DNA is TGCAGCGCCCCGTCGAGCTCCTACATTGAGCAGTTCTTC.

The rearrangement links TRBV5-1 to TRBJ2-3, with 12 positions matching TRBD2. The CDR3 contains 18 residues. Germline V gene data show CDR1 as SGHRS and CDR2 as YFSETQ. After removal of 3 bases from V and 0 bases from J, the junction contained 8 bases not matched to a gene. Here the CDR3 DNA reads TGCGCCAGCAGCTCCGGGACTAGCGGGCCCGGTAGCACAGATACGCAGTATTTT. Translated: CASSSGTSGPGSTDTQYF.

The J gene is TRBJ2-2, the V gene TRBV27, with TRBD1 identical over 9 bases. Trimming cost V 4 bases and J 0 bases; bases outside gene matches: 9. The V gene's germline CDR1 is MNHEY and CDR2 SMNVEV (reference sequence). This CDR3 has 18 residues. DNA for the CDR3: TGTGCCAGCAGTTACTCCGGGACAGGGACAGCGAACACCGGGGAGCTGTTTTTT. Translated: CASSYSGTGTANTGELFF.

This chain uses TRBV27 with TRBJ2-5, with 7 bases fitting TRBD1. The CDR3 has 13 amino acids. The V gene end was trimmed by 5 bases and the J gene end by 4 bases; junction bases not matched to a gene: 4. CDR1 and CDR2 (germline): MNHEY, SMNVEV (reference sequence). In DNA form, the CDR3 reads TGTGCCAGCAGTACGACAGGGCCAGAGACCCAGTACTTC. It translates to CASSTTGPETQYF.

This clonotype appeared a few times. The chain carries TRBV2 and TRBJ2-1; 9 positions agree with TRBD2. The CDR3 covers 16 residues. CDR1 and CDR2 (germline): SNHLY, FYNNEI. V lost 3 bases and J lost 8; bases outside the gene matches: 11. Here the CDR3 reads CASSDVERRGGYEQFF. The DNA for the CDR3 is TGTGCCAGCAGTGACGTGGAGAGGCGGGGGGGTTATGAGCAGTTCTTC. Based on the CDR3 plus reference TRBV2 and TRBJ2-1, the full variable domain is EPEVTQTPSHQVTQMGQEVILRCVPISNHLYFYWYRQILGQKVEFLVSFYNNEISEKSEIFDDQFSVERPDGSNFTLKIRSTKLEDSAMYFCASSDVERRGGYEQFFGPGTRLTVL.

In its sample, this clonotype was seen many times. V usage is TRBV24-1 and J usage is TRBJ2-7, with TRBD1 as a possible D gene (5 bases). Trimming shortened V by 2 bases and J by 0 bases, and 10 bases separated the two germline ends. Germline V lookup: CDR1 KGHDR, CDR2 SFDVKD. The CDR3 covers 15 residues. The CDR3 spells CATSDSRVSSYEQYF. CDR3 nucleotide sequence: TGTGCCACCAGTGATTCCAGGGTTAGCTCCTACGAGCAGTACTTC.

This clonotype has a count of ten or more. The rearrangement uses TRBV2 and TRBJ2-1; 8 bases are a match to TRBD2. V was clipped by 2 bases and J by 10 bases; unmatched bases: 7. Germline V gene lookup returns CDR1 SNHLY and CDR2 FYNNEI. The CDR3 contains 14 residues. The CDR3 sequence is CASSESPSGLEQFF. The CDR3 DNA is TGTGCCAGCAGTGAATCTCCTAGCGGGTTAGAGCAGTTCTTC. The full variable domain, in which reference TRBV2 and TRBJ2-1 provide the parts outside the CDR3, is EPEVTQTPSHQVTQMGQEVILRCVPISNHLYFYWYRQILGQKVEFLVSFYNNEISEKSEIFDDQFSVERPDGSNFTLKIRSTKLEDSAMYFCASSESPSGLEQFFGPGTRLTVL.

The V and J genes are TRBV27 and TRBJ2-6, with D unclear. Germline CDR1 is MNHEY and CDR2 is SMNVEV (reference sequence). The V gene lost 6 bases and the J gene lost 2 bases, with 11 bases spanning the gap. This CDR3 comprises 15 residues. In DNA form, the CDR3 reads TGTGCCAGCAGATATACTCAGGCTGGGGCCAACGTCCTGACTTTC. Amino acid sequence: CASRYTQAGANVLTF.

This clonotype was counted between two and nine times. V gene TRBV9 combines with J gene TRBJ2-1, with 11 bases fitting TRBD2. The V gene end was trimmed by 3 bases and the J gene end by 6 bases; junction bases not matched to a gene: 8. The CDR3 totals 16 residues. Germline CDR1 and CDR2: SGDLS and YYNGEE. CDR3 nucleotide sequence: TGTGCCAGCAGCGCGTTCCTAGCGGGAGGACGCAATGAGCAGTTCTTC. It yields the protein CASSAFLAGGRNEQFF.

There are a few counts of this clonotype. CDR3 in amino acids: CAWIQGPYEQYF. CDR3 in DNA: TGTGCCTGGATACAGGGTCCCTACGAGCAGTACTTC. This chain connects TRBV30 to TRBJ2-7; possible D gene TRBD1, 6 bases. The V gene's germline CDR1 is GTSNPN and CDR2 SVGIG (reference sequence). The CDR3 runs 12 residues. With 4 bases removed from V and 2 bases from J, the gap between germline ends came to 9 bases.

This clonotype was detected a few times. This chain's CDR3 is CASSLIGTSGYNEQFF. The CDR3 region has the DNA TGTGCCAGCAGTTTAATCGGGACTAGCGGTTACAATGAGCAGTTCTTC. The chain links TRBV27 to TRBJ2-1; 11 bases are a match to TRBD2. Per the germline V gene, CDR1 is MNHEY and CDR2 is SMNVEV (reference sequence). Trimming removed 2 bases from V and 4 bases from J; junction bases left unmatched: 4. CDR3 length: 16 amino acids.

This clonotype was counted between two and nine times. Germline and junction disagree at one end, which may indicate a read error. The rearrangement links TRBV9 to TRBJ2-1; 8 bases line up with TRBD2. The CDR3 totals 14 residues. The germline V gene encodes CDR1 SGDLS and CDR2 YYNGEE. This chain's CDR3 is CASNDGRAYDEQFF. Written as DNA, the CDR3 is TGTGCCAGCAACGACGGGAGGGCCTACGATGAGCAGTTCTTC.

In nucleotides, the CDR3 is TGTGCCAGCAGTCCGGGGGAGGGCCTCTTTGAGCAGTTCTTC. Translation: CASSPGEGLFEQFF. V and J are TRBV12-3 or TRBV12-4 and TRBJ2-1, with TRBD2 matching over 7 bases. J was trimmed by 9 bases and V by 5 bases; bases with no gene match: 10. The CDR3 covers 14 residues.

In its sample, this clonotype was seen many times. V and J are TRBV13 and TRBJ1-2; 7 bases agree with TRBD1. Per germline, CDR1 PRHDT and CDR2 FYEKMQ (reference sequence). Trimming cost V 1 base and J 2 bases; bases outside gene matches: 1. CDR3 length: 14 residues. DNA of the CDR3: TGTGCCAGCAGCTTAGAGGGGGCCAACTATGGCTACACCTTC. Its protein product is CASSLEGANYGYTF. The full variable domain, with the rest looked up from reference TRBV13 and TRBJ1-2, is AAGVIQSPRHLIKEKRETATLKCYPIPRHDTVYWYQQGPGQDPQFLISFYEKMQSDKGSIPDRFSAQQFSDYHSELNMSSLELGDSALYFCASSLEGANYGYTFGSGTRLTVV.

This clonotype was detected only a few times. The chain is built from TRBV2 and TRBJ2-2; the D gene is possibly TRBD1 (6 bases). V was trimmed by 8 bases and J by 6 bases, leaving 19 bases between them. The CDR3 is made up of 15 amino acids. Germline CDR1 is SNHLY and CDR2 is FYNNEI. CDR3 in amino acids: CASAPEQGWSGELFF. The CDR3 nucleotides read TGTGCCAGCGCCCCCGAACAGGGTTGGTCCGGGGAGCTGTTTTTT.

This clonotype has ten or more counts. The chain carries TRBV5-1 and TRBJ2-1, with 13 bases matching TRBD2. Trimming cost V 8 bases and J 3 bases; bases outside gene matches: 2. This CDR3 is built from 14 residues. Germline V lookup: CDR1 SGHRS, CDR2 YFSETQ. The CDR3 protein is CASGTSGNYNEQFF. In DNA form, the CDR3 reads TGCGCCAGTGGGACTAGCGGGAACTACAATGAGCAGTTCTTC.

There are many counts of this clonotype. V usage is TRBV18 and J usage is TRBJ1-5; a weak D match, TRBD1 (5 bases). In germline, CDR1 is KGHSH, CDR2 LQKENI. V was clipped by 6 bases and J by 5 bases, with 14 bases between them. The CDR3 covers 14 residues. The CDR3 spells CASSQQGIDQPQHF. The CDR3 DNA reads TGTGCCAGCTCCCAGCAGGGAATCGATCAGCCCCAGCATTTT.

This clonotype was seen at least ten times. The CDR3 region has the DNA TGTGCTAGTGGTTTGACCAGGACTAGTAAAACCTACGAGCAGTACTTC. This gives the protein CASGLTRTSKTYEQYF. The chain employs TRBV12-5 and TRBJ2-7; 7 bases align to TRBD2. Germline values: CDR1 LGHNT, CDR2 FRNRAP. This CDR3 region has 16 residues. V lost 2 bases to trimming and J lost 2 bases; unmatched junction nucleotides: 9.

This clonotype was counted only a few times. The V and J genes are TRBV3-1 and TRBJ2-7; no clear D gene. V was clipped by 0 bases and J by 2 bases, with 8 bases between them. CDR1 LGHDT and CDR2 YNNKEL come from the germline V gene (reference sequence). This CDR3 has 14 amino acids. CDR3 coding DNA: TGTGCCAGCAGCCAAGATGGCACCGCCTACGAGCAGTACTTC. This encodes CASSQDGTAYEQYF.

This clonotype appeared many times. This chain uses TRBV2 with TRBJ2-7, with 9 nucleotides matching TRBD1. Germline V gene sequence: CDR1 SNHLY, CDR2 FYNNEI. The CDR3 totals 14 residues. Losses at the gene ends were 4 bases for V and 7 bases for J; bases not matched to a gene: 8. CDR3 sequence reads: CASSAERQGDEQYF. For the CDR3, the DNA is TGTGCCAGCAGTGCGGAGAGACAGGGGGATGAGCAGTACTTC. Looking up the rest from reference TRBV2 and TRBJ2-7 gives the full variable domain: EPEVTQTPSHQVTQMGQEVILRCVPISNHLYFYWYRQILGQKVEFLVSFYNNEISEKSEIFDDQFSVERPDGSNFTLKIRSTKLEDSAMYFCASSAERQGDEQYFGPGTRLTVT.

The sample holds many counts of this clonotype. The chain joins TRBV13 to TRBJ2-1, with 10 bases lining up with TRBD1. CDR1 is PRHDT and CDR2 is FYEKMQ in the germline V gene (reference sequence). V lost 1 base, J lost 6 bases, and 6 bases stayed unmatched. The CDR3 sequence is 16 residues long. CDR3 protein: CASSLVGTGDGNEQFF. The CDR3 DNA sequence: TGTGCCAGCAGCTTAGTCGGGACAGGGGATGGCAATGAGCAGTTCTTC.

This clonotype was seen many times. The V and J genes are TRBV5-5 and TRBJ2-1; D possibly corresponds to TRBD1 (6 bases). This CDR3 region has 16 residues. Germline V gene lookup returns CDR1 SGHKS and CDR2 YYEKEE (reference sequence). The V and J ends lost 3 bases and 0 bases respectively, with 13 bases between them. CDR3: CASSWGHGHSYNEQFF. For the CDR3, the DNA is TGTGCCAGCAGCTGGGGGCACGGACACTCCTACAATGAGCAGTTCTTC.

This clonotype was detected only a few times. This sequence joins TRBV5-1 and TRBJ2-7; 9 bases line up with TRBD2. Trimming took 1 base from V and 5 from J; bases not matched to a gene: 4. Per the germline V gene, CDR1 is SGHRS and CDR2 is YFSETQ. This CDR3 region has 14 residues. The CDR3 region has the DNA TGCGCCAGCAGCTTGACCGGGACTAGCAACGAGCAGTACTTC. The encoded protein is CASSLTGTSNEQYF. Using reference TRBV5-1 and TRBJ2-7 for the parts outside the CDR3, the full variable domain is KAGVTQTPRYLIKTRGQQVTLSCSPISGHRSVSWYQQTPGQGLQFLFEYFSETQRNKGNFPGRFSGRQFSNSRSEMNVSTLELGDSALYLCASSLTGTSNEQYFGPGTRLTVT.

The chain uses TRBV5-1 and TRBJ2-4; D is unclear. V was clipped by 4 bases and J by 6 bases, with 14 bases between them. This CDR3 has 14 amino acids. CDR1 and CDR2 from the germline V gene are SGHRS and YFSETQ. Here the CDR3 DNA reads TGCGCCAGCAGCCCGGCCCGGCTCCCAAACATTCAGTACTTC. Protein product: CASSPARLPNIQYF.

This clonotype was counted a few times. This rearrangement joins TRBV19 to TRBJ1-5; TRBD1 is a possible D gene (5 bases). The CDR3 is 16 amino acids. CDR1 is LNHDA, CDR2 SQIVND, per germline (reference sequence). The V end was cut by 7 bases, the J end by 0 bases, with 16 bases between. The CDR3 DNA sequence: TGTGCCAGTACCCGCCGACAGACCGGTAGCAATCAGCCCCAGCATTTT. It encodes CASTRRQTGSNQPQHF.